This TCR beta chain was recovered during a study of T cells in Graves' hyperthyroidism and ophthalmopathy. This clonotype occurred a few times. Its antigen is not known. Study-wide findings and caveats: Most thyroid clonotypes expanded above 0.001 were also detected in blood. Separating ophthalmopathy from stable hyperthyroidism was achieved by a 13 V-J model.

Clinical symptoms, serum thyroxine and TRAb, thyroid ultrasound and orbital computed tomography were used for the diagnoses. V was clipped by 0 bases and J by 5 bases, with 13 bases between them. The CDR3 loop spans 14 amino acids. In germline, CDR1 is SQVTM, CDR2 ANQGSEA. TCR beta CDR3 regions were amplified from RNA transcripts. TCR CDR3 underwent first-round RT-PCR with the HTBI primer set. A single record per CDR3 protein comes from TCRdb applying MiXCR to the multiplex PCR reads. The top ten hold about 7.9% of the sample, which has hundreds of thousands of distinct CDR3 sequences, 35% to 55% seen once.

This clonotype was sampled from a woman between 18 and 29 years old with Graves' hyperthyroidism. Material: peripheral blood or thyroid tissue (not recorded which). The V and J genes are TRBV29-1 and TRBJ2-5; the D gene is possibly TRBD2 (5 bases). CDR3 nucleotides: TGCAGCGTTGAAGATCGAGGGCCTGAGGAGACCCAGTACTTC. Encoded protein: CSVEDRGPEETQYF.